These 23 T cell receptor beta chains originate from one sample sequenced in a study of blood T cell repertoires in COVID-19. Clones were sequenced by immunoSEQ multiplex PCR, and TCRdb holds only the in-frame ones, with some missing. The repertoire includes 95,000 to 150,000 clones, around 89% of them detected once, and 3.8% sits in the top ten. Specimen: peripheral blood. These receptors were obtained from a woman between 55 and 75 years old with COVID-19, enrolled during active disease.

The chain carries TRBV5-1 and TRBJ2-2; D possibly corresponds to TRBD1 (6 bases). V was shortened by 9 bases and J by 4 bases, with 19 bases between the two germline ends. Germline-derived CDR1 and CDR2 are SGHRS and YFSETQ. The CDR3 consists of 15 residues. The CDR3 sequence is CATTAQGTSTGELFF. The CDR3 DNA reads as TGCGCCACTACAGCTCAGGGGACAAGCACCGGGGAGCTGTTTTTT.

The V call is TRBV10-3, the J call TRBJ2-3; maybe TRBD1 (5 bases). Germline V lookup: CDR1 ENHRY, CDR2 SYGVKD. The CDR3 spans 15 residues. The V end was cut by 0 bases, the J end by 6 bases, with 13 bases between. In DNA, the CDR3 is TGTGCCATCAGTGAGTCAAGGGGTTCAGGGGATACGCAGTATTTT. Its protein is CAISESRGSGDTQYF.

The rearrangement uses TRBV11-2 and TRBJ1-5; 8 bases align to TRBD1. The germline CDR1 and CDR2 sequences are SGHAT and FQNNGV. This CDR3 comprises 14 residues. V shed 6 bases, J shed 5 bases, and the junction held 6 bases outside the gene matches. The CDR3 region has the DNA TGTGCCAGCAGTTCGGGACAGGACTATCAGCCCCAGCATTTT. Encoded protein: CASSSGQDYQPQHF.

This chain connects TRBV19 to TRBJ1-2, with D tentatively TRBD1 (6 bases). The germline gives CDR1 LNHDA, CDR2 SQIVND (reference sequence). The V gene lost 8 bases and the J gene lost 5 bases, with 12 bases spanning the gap. The CDR3 totals 12 residues. This chain's CDR3 is CASRTGRYGYTF. CDR3 nucleotide sequence: TGTGCCAGTCGTACAGGGAGGTATGGCTACACCTTC.

The J gene is TRBJ1-1, the V gene TRBV9, with a tentative D call TRBD1 (5 bases). Trimming removed 0 bases from V and 1 base from J, with 10 bases in between. The CDR3 spans 15 residues. Germline CDR1 SGDLS, CDR2 YYNGEE. CDR3 residues: CASSVVRGENTEAFF. DNA of the CDR3: TGTGCCAGCAGCGTAGTTAGGGGCGAGAACACTGAAGCTTTCTTT.

This rearrangement joins TRBV7-9 to TRBJ1-6, with TRBD1 matching 9 bases. The germline V gene encodes CDR1 SEHNR and CDR2 FQNEAQ (reference sequence). This CDR3 has 15 amino acids. Trimming cost V 3 bases and J 10 bases; bases outside gene matches: 7. The CDR3 protein is CASSLVGQGHSPLHF. The CDR3, as DNA: TGTGCCAGCAGCTTGGTGGGACAGGGTCACTCACCCCTCCACTTT.

V is TRBV3-1 (or the pseudogene TRBV3-2) and J is TRBJ2-5; 7 bases fit TRBD2. J gave up 3 bases and V 4 bases, and 8 bases lay outside the gene matches. This CDR3 has 15 residues. Germline values: CDR1 LGHDT, CDR2 YNNKEL (reference sequence). CDR3 protein: CASSPLGAGEETQYF. The CDR3, as DNA: TGTGCCAGCAGCCCCTTGGGTGCGGGGGAAGAGACCCAGTACTTC.

This clone showed up just once. The identical CDR3 is also encoded by other nucleotide sequences in the sample. This chain joins TRBV5-1 and TRBJ2-5; D not certain. Germline V gene sequence: CDR1 SGHRS, CDR2 YFSETQ. The CDR3 loop spans 12 amino acids. Trimming took 0 bases from V and 4 from J, leaving 4 bases between them. The CDR3 sequence is CASSLAGETQYF. In nucleotides, the CDR3 is TGCGCCAGCAGCTTGGCGGGAGAGACCCAGTACTTC.

The chain employs TRBV6-2 or TRBV6-3 and TRBJ2-7; 9 nucleotides match TRBD1. The CDR3 has 14 amino acids. V shed 5 bases, J shed 6 bases, and the junction held 8 bases outside the gene matches. Germline lookup yields CDR1 MNHEY and CDR2 SVGEGT. The CDR3 DNA sequence: TGTGCCAGCAGTCCCGGGACAGGGTCCCCCGAGCAGTACTTC. Its translation: CASSPGTGSPEQYF.

The rearrangement links TRBV5-1 to TRBJ2-2; TRBD2 matches 7 bases. This CDR3 region has 15 residues. Germline lookup yields CDR1 SGHRS and CDR2 YFSETQ. With 5 bases clipped from V and 2 bases from J, the junction kept 6 bases outside the gene matches. The CDR3 region has the DNA TGCGCCAGCAGGTCGCGGGAGACAAACACCGGGGAGCTGTTTTTT. It encodes CASRSRETNTGELFF.

This clone was counted once. V gene TRBV7-8 combines with J gene TRBJ1-1; possibly TRBD1 for D (6 bases). This CDR3 contains 16 residues. Germline V gene lookup returns CDR1 SGHVS and CDR2 FQNEAQ. Between the trimmed V and J ends, which lost 4 bases and 0 bases, there was a span of 15 bases. Here the CDR3 DNA reads TGTGCCAGCAGCTCCCACAGTTGGGACATGAACACTGAAGCTTTCTTT. Residues: CASSSHSWDMNTEAFF.

This chain uses TRBV18 with TRBJ1-2; D call uncertain. The CDR3 loop spans 13 amino acids. Germline-derived CDR1 and CDR2 are KGHSH and LQKENI. V gave up 5 bases and J gave up 3 bases, with 10 bases separating them. The CDR3 protein is CASSDNHDYGYTF. In DNA, the CDR3 is TGTGCCAGCTCAGACAACCATGACTATGGCTACACCTTC. Supplemented by reference TRBV18 and TRBJ1-2, the full variable domain reads NAGVMQNPRHLVRRRGQEARLRCSPMKGHSHVYWYRQLPEEGLKFMVYLQKENIIDESGMPKERFSAEFPKEGPSILRIQQVVRGDSAAYFCASSDNHDYGYTFGSGTRLTVV.

This clone was counted a single time. V and J are TRBV2 and TRBJ2-1, with D maybe TRBD1 (6 bases). CDR1 and CDR2 (germline): SNHLY, FYNNEI. The CDR3 contains 14 residues. V lost 6 bases, J lost 6 bases, and 15 bases lay in between. CDR3 loop: CASSLSQGANEQFF. The CDR3 nucleotides are TGTGCCAGCAGCCTTTCACAGGGAGCCAATGAGCAGTTCTTC.

The chain links TRBV4-1 to TRBJ2-7, with 7 bases matching TRBD1. Germline assignment: CDR1 MGHRA and CDR2 YSYEKL. The length of the CDR3 is 17 residues. Trimming took 2 bases from V and 0 from J; bases not matched to a gene: 10. DNA for the CDR3: TGCGCCAGCAGCCAATACGAGAACAGGGGACCCTCCTACGAGCAGTACTTC. It encodes CASSQYENRGPSYEQYF.

The genes are TRBV29-1 and TRBJ2-5, with TRBD2 matching over 7 bases. Germline CDR1 and CDR2: SQVTM and ANQGSEA. J lost 2 bases, V lost 7 bases, and 10 bases had no gene match. This CDR3 has 14 amino acids. CDR3 sequence: CSATGRGLQETQYF. The CDR3 DNA sequence: TGCAGCGCCACGGGGCGGGGGTTACAAGAGACCCAGTACTTC.

The chain employs TRBV10-3 and TRBJ1-1; D is possibly TRBD1 (6 bases). V was cut by 4 bases and J by 4 bases, with 10 bases left in between. Germline assignment: CDR1 ENHRY and CDR2 SYGVKD. This CDR3 has 13 residues. In DNA form, the CDR3 reads TGTGCCATCAGTGGGGGCAGGGGCACTGAAGCTTTCTTT. Protein: CAISGGRGTEAFF.

This clone was recorded once. In DNA, the CDR3 is TGTGCCAGCAGCCGGGACTACGAGCAGTACTTC. Protein: CASSRDYEQYF. This chain connects TRBV12-3 or TRBV12-4 to TRBJ2-7; the D gene is possibly TRBD2 (5 bases). The CDR3 loop spans 11 amino acids. V was clipped by 6 bases and J by 3 bases, with 6 bases between them.

The rearrangement uses TRBV2 and TRBJ1-1; D is perhaps TRBD1 (5 bases). This CDR3 is built from 15 residues. Trimming left V 7 bases short and J 4 bases short, with 19 bases between. Germline V gene sequence: CDR1 SNHLY, CDR2 FYNNEI. CDR3 coding DNA: TGTGCCAGCAATACTCCCTTGGGGGAGGGCACTGAAGCTTTCTTT. Translated, it gives CASNTPLGEGTEAFF.

The count of this clone is one. This rearrangement joins TRBV27 to TRBJ2-5, with D perhaps TRBD2 (5 bases). Trimming took 8 bases from V and 7 from J, leaving 14 bases between them. This CDR3 spans 12 amino acids. CDR1 and CDR2 from the germline V gene are MNHEY and SMNVEV (reference sequence). In DNA, the CDR3 is TGTGCCAGCGGATTCACGAGCGGGACCCAGTACTTC. Translated, it gives CASGFTSGTQYF.

The rearrangement links TRBV7-9 to TRBJ1-2; tentative D call: TRBD1 (5 bases). The CDR3 spans 15 residues. The V end lost 5 bases, the J end lost 4 bases, and 17 bases lay between the germline ends. Germline V gene lookup returns CDR1 SEHNR and CDR2 FQNEAQ (reference sequence). This chain's CDR3 is CASSPTDLSSYGYTF. The CDR3 DNA reads as TGTGCCAGCAGCCCGACAGATTTAAGCTCCTATGGCTACACCTTC. The variable domain in full, with the rest retrieved from reference TRBV7-9 and TRBJ1-2, is DTGVSQNPRHKITKRGQNVTFRCDPISEHNRLYWYRQTLGQGPEFLTYFQNEAQLEKSRLLSDRFSAERPKGSFSTLEIQRTEQGDSAMYLCASSPTDLSSYGYTFGSGTRLTVV.

V and J are TRBV7-9 and TRBJ1-1; no clear D gene. The germline V gene has CDR1 SEHNR and CDR2 FQNEAQ (reference sequence). The CDR3 is 15 residues long. Trimming removed 1 base from V and 1 base from J, with 10 bases in between. The CDR3 bases are TGTGCCAGCAGCTTAGAGGCGTGGAGGAACACTGAAGCTTTCTTT. Encoded protein: CASSLEAWRNTEAFF.

This clone was counted between two and nine times. The DNA for the CDR3 is TGTGCCAGCAGCTTACGGGAAAACACTGAAGCTTTCTTT. Its protein is CASSLRENTEAFF. The V call is TRBV11-2, the J call TRBJ1-1; D remains unclear. V was pared by 2 bases and J by 2 bases, with 6 bases between. The germline CDR1 and CDR2 sequences are SGHAT and FQNNGV. The CDR3 is made up of 13 amino acids.

The chain joins TRBV5-4 to TRBJ2-5, with 8 nucleotides matching TRBD2. V shed 3 bases and J 2 bases; nucleotides not matched to a gene: 12. Germline values: CDR1 SGHNT, CDR2 YYREEE (reference sequence). CDR3 size: 17 residues. The CDR3 protein is CASSSPNRGGLQETQYF. The CDR3 DNA sequence: TGTGCCAGCAGCTCGCCAAATCGGGGGGGCCTACAAGAGACCCAGTACTTC.